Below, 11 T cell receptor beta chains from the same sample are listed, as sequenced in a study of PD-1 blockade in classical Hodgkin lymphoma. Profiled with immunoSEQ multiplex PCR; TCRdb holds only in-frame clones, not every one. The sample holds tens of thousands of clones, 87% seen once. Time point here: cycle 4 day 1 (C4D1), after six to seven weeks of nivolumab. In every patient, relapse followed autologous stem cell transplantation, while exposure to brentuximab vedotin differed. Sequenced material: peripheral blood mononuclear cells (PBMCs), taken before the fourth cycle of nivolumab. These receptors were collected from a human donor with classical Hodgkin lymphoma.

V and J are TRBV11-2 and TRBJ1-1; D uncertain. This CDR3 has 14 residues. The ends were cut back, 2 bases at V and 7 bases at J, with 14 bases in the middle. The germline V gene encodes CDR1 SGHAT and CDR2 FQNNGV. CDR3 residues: CASSLLRGEVEAFF. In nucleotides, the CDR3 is TGTGCCAGCAGCTTACTTCGGGGAGAGGTTGAAGCTTTCTTT.

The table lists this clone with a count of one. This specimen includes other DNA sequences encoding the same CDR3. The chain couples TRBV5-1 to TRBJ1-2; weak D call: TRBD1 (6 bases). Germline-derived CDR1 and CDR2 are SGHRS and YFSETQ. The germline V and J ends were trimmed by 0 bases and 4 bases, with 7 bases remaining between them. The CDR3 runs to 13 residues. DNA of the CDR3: TGCGCCAGCAGCTTGGAGGGGGGCTATGGCTACACCTTC. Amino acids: CASSLEGGYGYTF.

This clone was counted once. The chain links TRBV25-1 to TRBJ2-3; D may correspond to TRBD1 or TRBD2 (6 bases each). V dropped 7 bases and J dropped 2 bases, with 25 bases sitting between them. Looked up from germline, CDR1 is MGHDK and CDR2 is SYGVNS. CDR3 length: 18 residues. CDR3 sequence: CASTVVWGRGCFTDTQYF. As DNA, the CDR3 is TGTGCCAGCACGGTGGTATGGGGGCGGGGTTGTTTCACAGATACGCAGTATTTT.

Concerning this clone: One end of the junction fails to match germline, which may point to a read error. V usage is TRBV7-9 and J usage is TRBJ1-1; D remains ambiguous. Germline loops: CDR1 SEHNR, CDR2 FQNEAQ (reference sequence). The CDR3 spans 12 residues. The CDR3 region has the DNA TGTGCCAGCAGCTTATCTCAGGTTGAATCTTTCTTT. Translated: CASSLSQVESFF.

The CDR3 sequence is CATWTENSNQPQHF. In DNA form, the CDR3 reads TGTGCCACCTGGACAGAGAATAGCAATCAGCCCCAGCATTTT. This chain joins TRBV10-3 and TRBJ1-5, with a possible D match to TRBD1 (6 bases). V lost 10 bases and J lost 0, with 13 bases in between. Germline loops: CDR1 ENHRY, CDR2 SYGVKD. The CDR3 is made up of 14 amino acids.

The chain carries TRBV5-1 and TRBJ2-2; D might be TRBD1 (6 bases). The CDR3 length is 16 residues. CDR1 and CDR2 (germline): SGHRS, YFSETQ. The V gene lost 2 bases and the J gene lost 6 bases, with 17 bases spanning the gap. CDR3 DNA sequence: TGCGCCAGCAGCTTAAGTTCCCAGGGGTGGGCCGGGGAGCTGTTTTTT. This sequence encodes CASSLSSQGWAGELFF. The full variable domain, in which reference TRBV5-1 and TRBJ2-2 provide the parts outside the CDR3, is KAGVTQTPRYLIKTRGQQVTLSCSPISGHRSVSWYQQTPGQGLQFLFEYFSETQRNKGNFPGRFSGRQFSNSRSEMNVSTLELGDSALYLCASSLSSQGWAGELFFGEGSRLTVL.

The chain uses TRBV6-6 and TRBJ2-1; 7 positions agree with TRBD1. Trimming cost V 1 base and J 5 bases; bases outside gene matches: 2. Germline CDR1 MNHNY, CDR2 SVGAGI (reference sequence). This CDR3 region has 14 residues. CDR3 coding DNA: TGTGCCAGCAGTTACTGGGACAGAAACAATGAGCAGTTCTTC. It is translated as CASSYWDRNNEQFF.

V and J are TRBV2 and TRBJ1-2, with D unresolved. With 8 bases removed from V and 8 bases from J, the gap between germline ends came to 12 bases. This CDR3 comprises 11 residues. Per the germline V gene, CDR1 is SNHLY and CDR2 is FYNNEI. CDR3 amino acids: CASGGLRGYTF. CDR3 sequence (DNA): TGTGCCAGCGGAGGACTCCGGGGCTACACCTTC. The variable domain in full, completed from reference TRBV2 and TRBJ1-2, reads EPEVTQTPSHQVTQMGQEVILRCVPISNHLYFYWYRQILGQKVEFLVSFYNNEISEKSEIFDDQFSVERPDGSNFTLKIRSTKLEDSAMYFCASGGLRGYTFGSGTRLTVV.

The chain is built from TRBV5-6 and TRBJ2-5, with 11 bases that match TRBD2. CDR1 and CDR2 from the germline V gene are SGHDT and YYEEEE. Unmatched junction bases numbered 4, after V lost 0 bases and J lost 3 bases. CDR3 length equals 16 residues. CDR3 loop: CASSLETGLAEETQYF. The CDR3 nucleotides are TGTGCCAGCAGCTTGGAGACGGGACTAGCGGAAGAGACCCAGTACTTC.

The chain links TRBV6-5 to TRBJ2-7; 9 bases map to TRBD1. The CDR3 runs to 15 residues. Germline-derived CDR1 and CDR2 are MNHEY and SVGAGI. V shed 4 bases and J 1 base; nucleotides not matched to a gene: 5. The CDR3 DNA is TGTGCCAGCAGTTCTACCGGGACAGGGTCCTACGAGCAGTACTTC. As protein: CASSSTGTGSYEQYF.

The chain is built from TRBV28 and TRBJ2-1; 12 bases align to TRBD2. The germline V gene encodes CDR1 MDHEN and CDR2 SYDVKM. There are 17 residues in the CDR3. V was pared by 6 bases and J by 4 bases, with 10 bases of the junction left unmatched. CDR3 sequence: CASSILGLAGSYNEQFF. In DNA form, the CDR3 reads TGTGCCAGCAGCATCCTCGGACTAGCGGGGAGTTACAATGAGCAGTTCTTC. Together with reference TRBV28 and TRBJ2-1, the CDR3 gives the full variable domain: DVKVTQSSRYLVKRTGEKVFLECVQDMDHENMFWYRQDPGLGLRLIYFSYDVKMKEKGDIPEGYSVSREKKERFSLILESASTNQTSMYLCASSILGLAGSYNEQFFGPGTRLTVL.